A single T cell receptor (beta chain) is shown here with its context. Its antigen is unknown. The data derive from a study of T cells after yellow fever vaccination. Study background: Preparing low-cell-number fractions relied on SMART-Seq v4 Ultra Low Input.

TCRdb independently ran MiXCR on the 5' RACE reads; one entry per CDR3 protein. The sample consists of 450,000 to 650,000 distinct CDR3 sequences, roughly 12% of them appearing once. Study-wide points: A faster peak, day 5 versus 15, was reached by the weaker secondary response. Highly abundant clonotypes carried over from the bulk population could end up in FACS-sorted repertoires as contaminants.

The germline CDR1 and CDR2 sequences are DFQATT and SNEGSKA (reference sequence). Trimming shortened V by 6 bases and J by 1 base, and 22 bases separated the two germline ends. The CDR3 length is 16 residues. The gene calls are TRBV20-1 and TRBJ2-7; the D call may be TRBD1 or TRBD2 (5 bases each). The TCR sequence derives from a man younger than 40 who received the YFV17D yellow fever vaccine. The sample in question was PBMCs, obtained on the day of the yellow fever booster vaccination. DNA of the CDR3: TGCAGTGCCAACGGGAACCGGGACGCAGCTTCCTACGAGCAGTACTTC. Its protein is CSANGNRDAASYEQYF.